These 17 T cell receptor beta chains originate from one sample sequenced in a study of blood T cell repertoires in COVID-19. Produced via immunoSEQ multiplex PCR; TCRdb's table is partial and in-frame only. Of nearly 350,000 clones listed, 80% to 90% are singletons. Material for sequencing was peripheral blood. These receptor sequences come from a woman in her fifties or sixties with COVID-19, enrolled during active disease.

The chain combines TRBV7-3 with TRBJ2-2, with D tentatively TRBD2 (6 bases). This CDR3 is built from 12 residues. CDR1 is SGHTA, CDR2 FQGTGA, per germline. V lost 4 bases and J lost 7, with 7 bases in between. This CDR3 is CASSYGGGELFF. The CDR3, as DNA: TGTGCCAGCAGCTACGGGGGCGGGGAGCTGTTTTTT.

The V call is TRBV7-2, the J call TRBJ2-2, with D possibly matching TRBD1 (6 bases). The CDR3 extends over 18 amino acids. CDR1 SGHTA and CDR2 FQGNSA come from the germline V gene. Trimming cost V 1 base and J 2 bases, with 17 bases left between them. CDR3 residues: CASSLESMGALNTGELFF. CDR3 nucleotides: TGTGCCAGCAGCTTAGAATCCATGGGGGCCTTAAACACCGGGGAGCTGTTTTTT.

There are many counts of this clone. The chain joins TRBV10-2 to TRBJ2-2; 16 bases align to TRBD2. Germline V gene data show CDR1 as WSHSY and CDR2 as SAAADI. The ends lost 7 bases at V and 8 bases at J; junction bases unmatched: 13. This CDR3 has 18 residues. CDR3 residues: CASKSGTSGRAISGELFF. The CDR3 DNA reads as TGCGCCAGCAAATCCGGGACTAGCGGGAGGGCGATATCTGGGGAGCTGTTTTTT.

The chain recombines TRBV10-1 with TRBJ1-2; D is unclear. This CDR3 has 13 residues. V was clipped by 5 bases and J by 5 bases, with 12 bases between them. Germline loops: CDR1 WNHNN, CDR2 SYGVQD (reference sequence). CDR3: CASSREVRYGYTF. In nucleotides, the CDR3 is TGCGCCAGCAGTCGGGAGGTGAGGTATGGCTACACCTTC.

The V call is TRBV27, the J call TRBJ1-1, with D perhaps TRBD1 (5 bases). The CDR3 sequence is 14 residues long. Looked up from germline, CDR1 is MNHEY and CDR2 is SMNVEV (reference sequence). Deletions cut 6 bases from V and 9 bases from J, with 20 bases between. CDR3 sequence: CASSLIIDSSKAFF. CDR3 coding DNA: TGTGCCAGCAGCCTTATAATTGACAGCTCTAAAGCTTTCTTT.

DNA of the CDR3: TGTGCCTGGACTCCAATCAGCGGGAGAAGCTACAATGAGCAGTTCTTC. The encoded protein is CAWTPISGRSYNEQFF. The chain uses TRBV30 and TRBJ2-1, with TRBD2 matching over 8 bases. Germline V gene lookup returns CDR1 GTSNPN and CDR2 SVGIG (reference sequence). After removal of 4 bases from V and 3 bases from J, the junction contained 11 bases not matched to a gene. This CDR3 contains 16 residues.

The chain is built from TRBV7-2 and TRBJ2-7; 11 bases are a match to TRBD2. After removal of 2 bases from V and 3 bases from J, the junction contained 3 bases not matched to a gene. CDR1 is SGHTA and CDR2 is FQGNSA in the germline V gene. The CDR3 has 15 amino acids. In DNA, the CDR3 is TGTGCCAGCAGCTTACTCGGGACTAGCGGCTACGAGCAGTACTTC. Translating gives CASSLLGTSGYEQYF.

This clone occurred a few times. The chain uses TRBV6-6 and TRBJ1-2; 7 positions match TRBD1. With V trimmed by 0 bases and J by 11 bases, 9 bases remained unmatched. This CDR3 spans 14 amino acids. The germline gives CDR1 MNHNY, CDR2 SVGAGI (reference sequence). The CDR3 DNA is TGTGCCAGCAGTTACTCGGGGGACAGATCTCGTTACACCTTC. Translating it yields CASSYSGDRSRYTF.

The V gene is TRBV5-1, the J gene TRBJ2-1, with D perhaps matching TRBD2 (5 bases). Deletions cut 0 bases from V and 3 bases from J, with 19 bases between. CDR3 length: 18 residues. The germline CDR1 and CDR2 sequences are SGHRS and YFSETQ. DNA of the CDR3: TGCGCCAGCAGCTTGGCCAGCGGCAGACCACCACTCTACAATGAGCAGTTCTTC. It yields the protein CASSLASGRPPLYNEQFF.

V usage is TRBV6-5 and J usage is TRBJ2-1; 12 bases align to TRBD2. V shed 8 bases and J 8 bases; nucleotides not matched to a gene: 10. Germline V gives CDR1 MNHEY, CDR2 SVGAGI. The CDR3 is 15 residues long. For the CDR3, the DNA is TGTGCCAGCCACACAATGACTAGCGGGAGAGATGAGCAGTTCTTC. Translated: CASHTMTSGRDEQFF.

The chain links TRBV5-8 to TRBJ2-5; D remains ambiguous. CDR1 and CDR2 (germline): SGHTS, YDEGEE. CDR3 length equals 14 residues. Between the trimmed V and J ends, which lost 0 bases and 2 bases, there was a span of 8 bases. CDR3 sequence: CASSLVQKQETQYF. CDR3 nucleotides: TGTGCCAGCAGCTTGGTGCAGAAACAAGAGACCCAGTACTTC.

The V gene is TRBV3-1 (or the pseudogene TRBV3-2), the J gene TRBJ2-7; TRBD2 matches at 8 bases. Germline values: CDR1 LGHDT, CDR2 YNNKEL (reference sequence). The CDR3 is 15 residues long. V lost 4 bases to trimming and J lost 0 bases; unmatched junction nucleotides: 5. CDR3 region: CASSPIAGTSYEQYF. CDR3 coding DNA: TGTGCCAGCAGCCCAATAGCGGGGACCTCCTACGAGCAGTACTTC.

The rearrangement joins TRBV7-7 to TRBJ2-2, with D possibly TRBD2 on 6 matching bases. V lost 5 bases and J lost 7, with 20 bases in between. Germline V CDR1 and CDR2: SSHAT, FNYEAQ (reference sequence). CDR3 length: 16 residues. The CDR3 bases are TGTGCCAGCAGCCAAACTCAGACGGGAGTAGGCGGGGAGCTGTTTTTT. This translates into CASSQTQTGVGGELFF. The full variable domain, its missing parts supplied by reference TRBV7-7 and TRBJ2-2, is GAGVSQSPRYKVTKRGQDVTLRCDPISSHATLYWYQQALGQGPEFLTYFNYEAQPDKSGLPSDRFSAERPEGSISTLTIQRTEQRDSAMYRCASSQTQTGVGGELFFGEGSRLTVL.

The J gene is TRBJ2-3, the V gene TRBV18; D is perhaps TRBD1 (6 bases). V lost 3 bases, J lost 4 bases, and 14 bases lay in between. The CDR3 has 15 amino acids. Germline lookup yields CDR1 KGHSH and CDR2 LQKENI. CDR3 DNA: TGTGCCAGCTCACCGAGGGGGAGTGTGTCAGATACGCAGTATTTT. As protein: CASSPRGSVSDTQYF. Filled out from reference TRBV18 and TRBJ2-3, the complete variable domain reads NAGVMQNPRHLVRRRGQEARLRCSPMKGHSHVYWYRQLPEEGLKFMVYLQKENIIDESGMPKERFSAEFPKEGPSILRIQQVVRGDSAAYFCASSPRGSVSDTQYFGPGTRLTVL.

As DNA, the CDR3 is TGTGCCAGCAGCCACGACAGTAGCTCCTACGAGCAGTACTTC. Encoded protein: CASSHDSSSYEQYF. The V gene is TRBV7-2, the J gene TRBJ2-7; a weak D match, TRBD1 (5 bases). The ends were cut back, 5 bases at V and 0 bases at J, with 11 bases in the middle. The CDR3 has 14 residues. Germline V gives CDR1 SGHTA, CDR2 FQGNSA.

The chain carries TRBV2 and TRBJ2-4; 10 bases fit TRBD1. Germline CDR1 is SNHLY and CDR2 is FYNNEI. The V segment lost 2 bases and the J segment 2 bases; nucleotides outside the gene matches: 3. The CDR3 spans 16 residues. CDR3 in amino acids: CASSERQGATKNIQYF. CDR3 DNA sequence: TGTGCCAGCAGTGAAAGACAGGGGGCAACCAAAAACATTCAGTACTTC. Variable domain in full (rest from reference TRBV2 and TRBJ2-4): EPEVTQTPSHQVTQMGQEVILRCVPISNHLYFYWYRQILGQKVEFLVSFYNNEISEKSEIFDDQFSVERPDGSNFTLKIRSTKLEDSAMYFCASSERQGATKNIQYFGAGTRLSVL.

This CDR3 reads CASRATGISYNSPLHF. The DNA of the CDR3 is TGTGCCAGCAGGGCGACAGGGATCTCCTATAATTCACCCCTCCACTTT. This chain links TRBV27 with TRBJ1-6; TRBD1 matches at 7 bases. The V gene's germline CDR1 is MNHEY and CDR2 SMNVEV (reference sequence). J gave up 0 bases and V 6 bases, and 5 bases lay outside the gene matches. This CDR3 comprises 16 residues.